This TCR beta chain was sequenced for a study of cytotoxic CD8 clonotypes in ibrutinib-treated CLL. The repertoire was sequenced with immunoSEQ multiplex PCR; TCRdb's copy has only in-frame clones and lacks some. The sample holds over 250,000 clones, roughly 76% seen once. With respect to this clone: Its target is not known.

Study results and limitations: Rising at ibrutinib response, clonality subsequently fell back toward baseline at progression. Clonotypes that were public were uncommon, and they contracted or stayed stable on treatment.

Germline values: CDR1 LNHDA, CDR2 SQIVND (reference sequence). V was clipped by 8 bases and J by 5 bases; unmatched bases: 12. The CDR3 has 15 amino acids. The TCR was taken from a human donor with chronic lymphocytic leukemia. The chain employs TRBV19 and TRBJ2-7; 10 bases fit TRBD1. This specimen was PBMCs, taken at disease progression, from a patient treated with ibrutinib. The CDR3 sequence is CASQRRGQGFNEQYF. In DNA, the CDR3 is TGTGCCAGTCAACGCAGGGGACAGGGGTTCAACGAGCAGTACTTC. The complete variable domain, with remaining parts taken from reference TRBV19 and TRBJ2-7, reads DGGITQSPKYLFRKEGQNVTLSCEQNLNHDAMYWYRQDPGQGLRLIYYSQIVNDFQKGDIAEGYSVSREKKESFPLTVTSAQKNPTAFYLCASQRRGQGFNEQYFGPGTRLTVT.